The 14 T cell receptor beta chains listed next were all sequenced from one sample in a study of control samples from healthy donors and cancer patients. Sequencing used immunoSEQ multiplex PCR; TCRdb keeps in-frame clones, though not all of them. The sample includes 100,000 to 120,000 clones, around nine tenths of them seen just once. Input material: PBMCs. The source is a woman in her sixties or seventies with lung cancer.

The chain carries TRBV19 and TRBJ2-5, with a tentative D call TRBD2 (6 bases). CDR3 size: 15 residues. V was cut by 9 bases and J by 2 bases, with 19 bases left in between. Per the germline V gene, CDR1 is LNHDA and CDR2 is SQIVND (reference sequence). CDR3 in DNA: TGTGCCAGCAAGCCCACCGGGAGCCTTCAAGAGACCCAGTACTTC. Translation gives CASKPTGSLQETQYF.

This clone was picked up one time. V is TRBV12-3 or TRBV12-4 and J is TRBJ2-7; maybe TRBD1 (5 bases). This CDR3 spans 12 amino acids. V was shortened by 2 bases and J by 5 bases, with 7 bases between the two germline ends. The CDR3 loop reads CASSLLGDEQYF. The CDR3 nucleotides are TGTGCCAGCAGTTTACTAGGGGACGAGCAGTACTTC.

This clone was recorded once. The rearrangement links TRBV5-1 to TRBJ1-4, with TRBD1 as a possible D gene (5 bases). V lost 4 bases and J lost 2, with 15 bases in between. CDR3 length: 16 residues. In germline, CDR1 is SGHRS, CDR2 YFSETQ. DNA of the CDR3: TGCGCCAGCAGCGTCGCCTCAGGGAGCACTAATGAAAAACTGTTTTTT. Translating gives CASSVASGSTNEKLFF.

The J gene is TRBJ1-1, the V gene TRBV6-5; 9 nucleotides line up with TRBD1. The CDR3 spans 14 residues. With 2 bases clipped from V and 11 bases from J, the junction kept 9 bases outside the gene matches. Germline lookup yields CDR1 MNHEY and CDR2 SVGAGI. The CDR3 DNA sequence: TGTGCCAGCAGTTACCGGACAGGGGAGAATGGGGCTTTCTTT. As protein: CASSYRTGENGAFF.

V gene TRBV19 combines with J gene TRBJ1-4, with TRBD1 as a possible D gene (6 bases). This CDR3 is 17 amino acids long. The V and J ends lost 5 bases and 5 bases respectively, with 21 bases between them. Germline CDR1 and CDR2: LNHDA and SQIVND (reference sequence). The CDR3 is CASSPGGALLTNEKLFF. For the CDR3, the DNA is TGTGCCAGTAGTCCTGGGGGGGCTCTGCTTACCAATGAAAAACTGTTTTTT.

The chain uses TRBV5-1 and TRBJ2-5; D unclear. With 5 bases removed from V and 5 bases from J, the gap between germline ends came to 16 bases. Germline-derived CDR1 and CDR2 are SGHRS and YFSETQ. This CDR3 comprises 14 residues. CDR3 amino acids: CASRSNPVGETQYF. CDR3 DNA sequence: TGCGCCAGCAGGTCTAACCCGGTTGGGGAGACCCAGTACTTC.

This chain connects TRBV20-1 to TRBJ2-5; D remains ambiguous. The germline V and J ends were trimmed by 0 bases and 7 bases, with 6 bases remaining between them. Germline CDR1 and CDR2: DFQATT and SNEGSKA (reference sequence). The CDR3 is 11 amino acids. The CDR3 loop is CSAREFGTQYF. In DNA, the CDR3 is TGCAGTGCTAGAGAGTTCGGGACCCAGTACTTC.

The CDR3 DNA reads as TGTGCCACCAGTGATTTCCCAGGGGGATTGGCAGATACGCAGTATTTT. This gives the protein CATSDFPGGLADTQYF. The chain carries TRBV24-1 and TRBJ2-3; 7 bases are a match to TRBD1. The trim removed 1 base at V and 4 bases at J, leaving 7 bases unmatched. CDR1 and CDR2 from the germline V gene are KGHDR and SFDVKD. This CDR3 has 16 residues.

This chain joins TRBV18 and TRBJ2-7; 11 bases fit TRBD1. The CDR3 contains 16 residues. From germline, CDR1 is KGHSH and CDR2 LQKENI. The V and J ends lost 4 bases and 3 bases, in that order; junction bases with no gene match: 8. For the CDR3, the DNA is TGTGCCAGCTCACTAGGGACAGGGGGGAGCGGCTACGAGCAGTACTTC. Protein sequence: CASSLGTGGSGYEQYF.

This chain connects TRBV29-1 to TRBJ2-7, with 9 bases aligning to TRBD2. Trimming removed 6 bases from V and 0 bases from J; junction bases left unmatched: 6. The CDR3 covers 14 residues. In germline, CDR1 is SQVTM, CDR2 ANQGSEA. The CDR3 region is CSVPGLASSYEQYF. In DNA form, the CDR3 reads TGCAGCGTGCCCGGACTAGCGAGCTCCTACGAGCAGTACTTC.

The chain joins TRBV19 to TRBJ2-2; 9 nucleotides line up with TRBD1. Unmatched junction bases numbered 12, after V lost 9 bases and J lost 7 bases. Per the germline V gene, CDR1 is LNHDA and CDR2 is SQIVND (reference sequence). The CDR3 sequence is 15 residues long. DNA for the CDR3: TGTGCCAGCCGGCCTAACAGGGGGCTGGGCGGGGAGCTGTTTTTT. Translating gives CASRPNRGLGGELFF.

This rearrangement joins TRBV7-2 to TRBJ2-1, with TRBD2 identical over 14 bases. This CDR3 spans 17 amino acids. Germline CDR1 and CDR2: SGHTA and FQGNSA. V lost 2 bases to trimming and J lost 4 bases; unmatched junction nucleotides: 4. The CDR3 DNA follows: TGTGCCAGCAGCTTAAGGGGACTAGCGGGGGATTACAATGAGCAGTTCTTC. It encodes CASSLRGLAGDYNEQFF.

J is TRBJ2-1 and V is TRBV2; 9 nucleotides agree with TRBD1. J gave up 5 bases and V 8 bases, and 7 bases lay outside the gene matches. Looked up from germline, CDR1 is SNHLY and CDR2 is FYNNEI. This CDR3 is 14 amino acids long. The CDR3 region is CASHRDRVDNEQFF. The CDR3 nucleotides are TGTGCCAGCCACCGGGACAGGGTTGACAATGAGCAGTTCTTC.

V is TRBV19 and J is TRBJ1-5; 9 bases agree with TRBD1. Germline V CDR1 and CDR2: LNHDA, SQIVND (reference sequence). V lost 6 bases and J lost 7; bases outside the gene matches: 4. The CDR3 is made up of 13 amino acids. CDR3 sequence (DNA): TGTGCCAGTAGGGGACAGGGAACACAGCCCCAGCATTTT. This gives the protein CASRGQGTQPQHF.